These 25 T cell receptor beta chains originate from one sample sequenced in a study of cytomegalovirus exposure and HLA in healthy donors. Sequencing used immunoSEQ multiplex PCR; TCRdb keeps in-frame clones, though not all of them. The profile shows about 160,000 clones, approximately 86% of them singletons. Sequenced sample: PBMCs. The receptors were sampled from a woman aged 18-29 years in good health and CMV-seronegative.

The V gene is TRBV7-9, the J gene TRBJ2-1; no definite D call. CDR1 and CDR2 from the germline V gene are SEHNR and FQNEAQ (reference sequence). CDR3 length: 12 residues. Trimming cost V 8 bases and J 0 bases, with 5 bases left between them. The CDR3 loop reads CASSRSYNEQFF. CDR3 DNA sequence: TGTGCCAGCTCGCGCTCCTACAATGAGCAGTTCTTC. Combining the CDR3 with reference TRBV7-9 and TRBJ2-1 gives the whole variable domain DTGVSQNPRHKITKRGQNVTFRCDPISEHNRLYWYRQTLGQGPEFLTYFQNEAQLEKSRLLSDRFSAERPKGSFSTLEIQRTEQGDSAMYLCASSRSYNEQFFGPGTRLTVL.

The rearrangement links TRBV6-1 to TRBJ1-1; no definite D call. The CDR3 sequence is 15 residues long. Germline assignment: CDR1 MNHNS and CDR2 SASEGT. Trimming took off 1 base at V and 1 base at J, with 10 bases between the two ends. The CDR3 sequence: CASSEVMGSNTEAFF. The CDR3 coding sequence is TGTGCCAGCAGTGAAGTTATGGGCTCGAACACTGAAGCTTTCTTT.

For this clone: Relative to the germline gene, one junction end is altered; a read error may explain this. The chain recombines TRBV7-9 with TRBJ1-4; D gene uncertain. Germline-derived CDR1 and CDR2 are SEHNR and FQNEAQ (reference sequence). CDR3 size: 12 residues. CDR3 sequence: CASSLGSLEPFF. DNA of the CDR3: TGTGCCAGCAGCTTAGGGAGTTTAGAGCCTTTCTTT.

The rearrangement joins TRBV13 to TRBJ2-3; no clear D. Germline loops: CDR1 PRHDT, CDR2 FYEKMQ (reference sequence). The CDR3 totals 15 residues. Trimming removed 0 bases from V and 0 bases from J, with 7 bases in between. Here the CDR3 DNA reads TGTGCCAGCAGCTTAGGCGTATTTAGCACAGATACGCAGTATTTT. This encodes CASSLGVFSTDTQYF.

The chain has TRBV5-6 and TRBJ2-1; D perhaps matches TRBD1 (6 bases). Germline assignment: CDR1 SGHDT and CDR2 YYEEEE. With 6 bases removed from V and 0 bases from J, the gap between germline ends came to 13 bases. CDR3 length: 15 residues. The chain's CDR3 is CASTLDRNSYNEQFF. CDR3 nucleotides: TGTGCCAGCACCCTCGACAGGAACTCCTACAATGAGCAGTTCTTC.

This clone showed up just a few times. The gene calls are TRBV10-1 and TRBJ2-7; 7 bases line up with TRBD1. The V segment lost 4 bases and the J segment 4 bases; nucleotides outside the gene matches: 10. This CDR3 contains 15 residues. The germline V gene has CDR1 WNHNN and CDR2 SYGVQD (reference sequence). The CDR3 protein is CASSGKPGTEYEQYF. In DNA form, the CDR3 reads TGCGCCAGCAGTGGGAAACCCGGGACAGAATACGAGCAGTACTTC.

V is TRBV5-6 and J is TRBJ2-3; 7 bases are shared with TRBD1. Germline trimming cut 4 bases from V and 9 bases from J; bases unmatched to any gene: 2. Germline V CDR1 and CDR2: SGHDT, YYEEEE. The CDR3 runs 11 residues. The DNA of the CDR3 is TGTGCCAGCAGCCTACAGGGGACGCAGTATTTT. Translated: CASSLQGTQYF.

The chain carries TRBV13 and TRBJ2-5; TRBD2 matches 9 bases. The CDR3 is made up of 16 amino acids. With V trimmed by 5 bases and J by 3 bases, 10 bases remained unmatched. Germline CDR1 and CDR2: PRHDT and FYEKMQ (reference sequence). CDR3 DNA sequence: TGTGCCAGCAGCCGACGAATAGCGGGAGAGGAAGAGACCCAGTACTTC. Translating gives CASSRRIAGEEETQYF.

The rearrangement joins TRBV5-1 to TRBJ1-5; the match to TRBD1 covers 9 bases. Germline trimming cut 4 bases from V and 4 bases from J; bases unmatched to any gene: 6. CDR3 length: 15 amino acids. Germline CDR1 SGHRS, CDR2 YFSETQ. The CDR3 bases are TGCGCCAGCAGCCGGACAGGGGACCTTAATCAGCCCCAGCATTTT. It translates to CASSRTGDLNQPQHF.

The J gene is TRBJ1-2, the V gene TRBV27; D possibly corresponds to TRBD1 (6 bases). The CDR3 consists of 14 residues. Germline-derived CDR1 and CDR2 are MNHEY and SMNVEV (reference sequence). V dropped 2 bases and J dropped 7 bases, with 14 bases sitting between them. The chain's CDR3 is CASSLGGLGGGYTF. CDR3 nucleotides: TGTGCCAGCAGTTTAGGGGGCCTAGGTGGTGGCTACACCTTC.

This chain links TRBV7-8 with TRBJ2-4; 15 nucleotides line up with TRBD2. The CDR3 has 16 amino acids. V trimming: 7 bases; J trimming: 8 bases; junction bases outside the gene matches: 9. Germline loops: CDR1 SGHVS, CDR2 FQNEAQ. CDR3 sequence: CASTLGTSGRYDIQYF. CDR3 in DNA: TGTGCCAGCACCCTTGGGACTAGCGGGAGGTATGACATTCAGTACTTC.

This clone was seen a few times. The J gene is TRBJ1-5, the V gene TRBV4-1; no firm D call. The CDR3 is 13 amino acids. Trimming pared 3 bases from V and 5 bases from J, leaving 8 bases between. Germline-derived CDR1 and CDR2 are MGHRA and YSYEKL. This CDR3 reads CASSQEDHQPQHF. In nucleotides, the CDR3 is TGCGCCAGCAGCCAGGAGGACCATCAGCCCCAGCATTTT.

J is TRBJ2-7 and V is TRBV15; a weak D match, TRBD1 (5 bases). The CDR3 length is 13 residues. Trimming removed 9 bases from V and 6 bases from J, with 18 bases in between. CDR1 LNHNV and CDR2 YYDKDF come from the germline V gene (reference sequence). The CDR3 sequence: CATGSGWGSEQYF. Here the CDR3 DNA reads TGTGCCACGGGCTCAGGGTGGGGCAGCGAGCAGTACTTC.

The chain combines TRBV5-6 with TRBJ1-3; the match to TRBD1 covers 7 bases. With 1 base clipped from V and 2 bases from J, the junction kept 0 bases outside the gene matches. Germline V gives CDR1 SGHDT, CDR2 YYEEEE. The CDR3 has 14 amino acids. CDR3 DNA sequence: TGTGCCAGCAGCTTGCAGGGGGCTGGAAACACCATATATTTT. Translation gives CASSLQGAGNTIYF.

CDR3 coding DNA: TGTGCCAGCTCACTCGGACAGGGGCCTTCTTGGGGCTACACCTTC. Its protein is CASSLGQGPSWGYTF. This rearrangement joins TRBV18 to TRBJ1-2; TRBD1 agrees at 9 bases. CDR3 size: 15 residues. V lost 4 bases, J lost 8 bases, and 11 bases stayed unmatched. Per the germline V gene, CDR1 is KGHSH and CDR2 is LQKENI.

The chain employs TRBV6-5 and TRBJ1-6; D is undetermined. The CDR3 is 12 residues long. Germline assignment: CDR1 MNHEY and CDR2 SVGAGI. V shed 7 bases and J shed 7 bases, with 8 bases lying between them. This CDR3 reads CASTQANSPLHF. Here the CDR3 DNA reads TGTGCCAGCACGCAGGCGAATTCACCCCTCCACTTT.

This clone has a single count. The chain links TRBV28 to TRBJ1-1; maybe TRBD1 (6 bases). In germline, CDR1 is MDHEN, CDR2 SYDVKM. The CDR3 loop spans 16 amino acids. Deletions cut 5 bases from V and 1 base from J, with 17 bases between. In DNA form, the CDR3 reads TGTGCCAGCAGTCCCTCCAGGGGACCTCCGAACACTGAAGCTTTCTTT. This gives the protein CASSPSRGPPNTEAFF.

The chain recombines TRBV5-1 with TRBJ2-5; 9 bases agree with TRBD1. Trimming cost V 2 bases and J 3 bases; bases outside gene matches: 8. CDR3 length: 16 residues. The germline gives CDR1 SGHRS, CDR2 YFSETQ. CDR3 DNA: TGCGCCAGCAGCTTTAGCCCGGGACAGGGTGAAGAGACCCAGTACTTC. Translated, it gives CASSFSPGQGEETQYF.

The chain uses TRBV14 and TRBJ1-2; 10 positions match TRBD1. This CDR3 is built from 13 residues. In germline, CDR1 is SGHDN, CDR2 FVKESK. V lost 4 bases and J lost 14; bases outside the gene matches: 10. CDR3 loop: CASSLGQGLWETF. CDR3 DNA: TGTGCCAGCAGCCTGGGACAGGGGCTATGGGAGACCTTC.

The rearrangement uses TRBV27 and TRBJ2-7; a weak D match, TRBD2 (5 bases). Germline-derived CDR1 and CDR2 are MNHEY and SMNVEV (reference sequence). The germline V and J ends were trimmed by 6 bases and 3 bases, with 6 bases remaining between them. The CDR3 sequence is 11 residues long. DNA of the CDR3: TGTGCCAGCAGGGGGAGCTACGAGCAGTACTTC. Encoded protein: CASRGSYEQYF.

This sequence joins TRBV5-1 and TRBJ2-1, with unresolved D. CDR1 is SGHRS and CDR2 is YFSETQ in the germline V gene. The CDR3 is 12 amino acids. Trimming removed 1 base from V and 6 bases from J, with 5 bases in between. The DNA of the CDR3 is TGCGCCAGCAGCTTGCCCGGCAATGAGCAGTTCTTC. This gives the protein CASSLPGNEQFF.

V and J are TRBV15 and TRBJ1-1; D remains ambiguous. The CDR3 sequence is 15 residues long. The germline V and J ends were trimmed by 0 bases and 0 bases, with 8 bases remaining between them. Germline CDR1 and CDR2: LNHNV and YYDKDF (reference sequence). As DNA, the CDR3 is TGTGCCACCAGCAGAGACCTAAACGTGAACACTGAAGCTTTCTTT. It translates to CATSRDLNVNTEAFF.

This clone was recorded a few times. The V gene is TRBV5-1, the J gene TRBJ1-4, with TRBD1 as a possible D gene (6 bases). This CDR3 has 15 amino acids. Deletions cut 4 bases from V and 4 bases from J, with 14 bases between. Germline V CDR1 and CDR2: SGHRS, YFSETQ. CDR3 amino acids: CASSRDRTVNEKLFF. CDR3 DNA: TGCGCCAGCAGCCGCGACAGGACAGTTAATGAAAAACTGTTTTTT.

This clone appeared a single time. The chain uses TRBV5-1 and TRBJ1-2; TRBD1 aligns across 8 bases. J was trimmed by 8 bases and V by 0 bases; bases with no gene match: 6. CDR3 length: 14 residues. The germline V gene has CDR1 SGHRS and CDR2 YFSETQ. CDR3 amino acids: CASSLGQGPEGYTF. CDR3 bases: TGCGCCAGCAGCTTGGGACAGGGGCCGGAGGGCTACACCTTC.

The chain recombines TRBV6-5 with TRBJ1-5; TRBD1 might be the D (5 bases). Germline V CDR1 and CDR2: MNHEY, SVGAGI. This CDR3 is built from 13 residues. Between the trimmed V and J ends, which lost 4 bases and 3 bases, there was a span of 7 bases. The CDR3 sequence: CASSLGANQPQHF. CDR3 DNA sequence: TGTGCCAGCAGTTTAGGGGCCAATCAGCCCCAGCATTTT.